The 26 T cell receptor beta chains given below trace back to one sample, sequenced in a study of preoperative IRX-2 immunotherapy in early breast cancer. Sequenced by immunoSEQ multiplex PCR; TCRdb stores in-frame clones only, minus some. This table has roughly 30,000 clones, 75% to 90% appearing once. Treatment of the sample: preoperative locoregional IRX-2 cytokine immunotherapy. The sequenced sample was lymph node tissue, obtained from a patient treated with IRX-2 immunotherapy. These receptors all come from a human donor with breast cancer.

This clone appeared a single time. CDR3 DNA sequence: TGCGCCAGCACCGAGACAGGGGCGAACACCGGGGAGCTGTTTTTT. This codes for CASTETGANTGELFF. The chain couples TRBV5-1 to TRBJ2-2; TRBD1 agrees at 8 bases. Germline CDR1 SGHRS, CDR2 YFSETQ. J lost 0 bases, V lost 6 bases, and 4 bases had no gene match. This CDR3 comprises 15 residues.

V and J are TRBV19 and TRBJ2-6, with 7 bases fitting TRBD1. V lost 7 bases to trimming and J lost 4 bases; unmatched junction nucleotides: 7. The length of the CDR3 is 15 residues. Germline V gives CDR1 LNHDA, CDR2 SQIVND (reference sequence). The DNA of the CDR3 is TGTGCCAGTACCAAGGACAGGACAGGGGCCAACGTCCTGACTTTC. Translated, it gives CASTKDRTGANVLTF. Together with reference TRBV19 and TRBJ2-6, the CDR3 gives the full variable domain: DGGITQSPKYLFRKEGQNVTLSCEQNLNHDAMYWYRQDPGQGLRLIYYSQIVNDFQKGDIAEGYSVSREKKESFPLTVTSAQKNPTAFYLCASTKDRTGANVLTFGAGSRLTVL.

The rearrangement uses TRBV6-8 and TRBJ2-3; D remains ambiguous. CDR1 and CDR2 (germline): MNHGY, SAAAGT. CDR3 length equals 14 residues. The V gene lost 10 bases and the J gene lost 0 bases, with 14 bases spanning the gap. The CDR3 protein is CAIRPDASTDTQYF. The CDR3 DNA sequence: TGTGCCATCAGGCCAGACGCTAGCACAGATACGCAGTATTTT.

The chain recombines TRBV28 with TRBJ1-2; TRBD1 might be the D (5 bases). The CDR3 is 13 amino acids. Germline lookup yields CDR1 MDHEN and CDR2 SYDVKM. Trimming removed 2 bases from V and 9 bases from J, with 13 bases in between. CDR3 DNA: TGTGCCAGCAGTTTACAGGGAGAAAGTTGCTACACCTTC. Translating gives CASSLQGESCYTF.

This clone appeared a few times. The rearrangement joins TRBV14 to TRBJ2-2; 7 bases are shared with TRBD1. Germline V CDR1 and CDR2: SGHDN, FVKESK. The ends lost 0 bases at V and 5 bases at J; junction bases unmatched: 3. This CDR3 region has 15 residues. The CDR3 coding sequence is TGTGCCAGCAGCCAAGATCTGACAGGGACCGGGGAGCTGTTTTTT. Protein product: CASSQDLTGTGELFF.

The rearrangement links TRBV5-1 to TRBJ1-1; maybe TRBD1 (5 bases). There are 15 residues in the CDR3. V was trimmed by 3 bases and J by 4 bases, leaving 16 bases between them. CDR1 is SGHRS, CDR2 YFSETQ, per germline. This CDR3 is CASSSYQDGGTEAFF. The CDR3 bases are TGCGCCAGCAGCTCCTACCAGGATGGGGGCACTGAAGCTTTCTTT. Full variable domain (missing parts from reference TRBV5-1 and TRBJ1-1): KAGVTQTPRYLIKTRGQQVTLSCSPISGHRSVSWYQQTPGQGLQFLFEYFSETQRNKGNFPGRFSGRQFSNSRSEMNVSTLELGDSALYLCASSSYQDGGTEAFFGQGTRLTVV.

The chain uses TRBV9 and TRBJ2-3; D ambiguous. The CDR3 runs 17 residues. Germline V gene lookup returns CDR1 SGDLS and CDR2 YYNGEE. The V and J ends lost 0 bases and 4 bases respectively, with 18 bases between them. The DNA for the CDR3 is TGTGCCAGCAGCGTAGATTCCTCTCCCCACAACGCAGATACGCAGTATTTT. As protein: CASSVDSSPHNADTQYF.

The V call is TRBV10-2, the J call TRBJ2-7, with 8 bases identical to TRBD2. The CDR3 covers 13 residues. The trim removed 6 bases at V and 6 bases at J, leaving 7 bases unmatched. Germline-derived CDR1 and CDR2 are WSHSY and SAAADI. CDR3 in DNA: TGCGCCAGCAGGGGGACTAGAGGCGGCGAGCAGTACTTC. Protein product: CASRGTRGGEQYF.

The chain is built from TRBV6-8 and TRBJ1-2, with D possibly being TRBD1 (5 bases). V gave up 7 bases and J gave up 1 base, with 19 bases separating them. The CDR3 has 16 residues. Germline lookup yields CDR1 MNHGY and CDR2 SAAAGT. The CDR3 spells CASTRGRGAGNYGYTF. CDR3 nucleotide sequence: TGTGCCAGCACTCGGGGCCGAGGGGCTGGTAACTATGGCTACACCTTC.

J is TRBJ1-1 and V is TRBV6-8, with TRBD1 matching over 9 bases. The CDR3 spans 15 residues. Trimming cost V 5 bases and J 4 bases; bases outside gene matches: 8. From germline, CDR1 is MNHGY and CDR2 SAAAGT. CDR3 protein: CASSPGTGWGTEAFF. The DNA for the CDR3 is TGTGCCAGCAGTCCAGGGACAGGGTGGGGCACTGAAGCTTTCTTT.

The V call is TRBV6-8, the J call TRBJ1-5; TRBD1 agrees at 11 bases. Germline CDR1 MNHGY, CDR2 SAAAGT. This CDR3 has 14 amino acids. J lost 6 bases, V lost 8 bases, and 6 bases had no gene match. The CDR3 protein is CASRKGTGGQPQHF. The CDR3 region has the DNA TGTGCCAGCCGCAAAGGGACAGGGGGTCAGCCCCAGCATTTT.

V gene TRBV11-3 combines with J gene TRBJ2-1; D is perhaps TRBD2 (6 bases). Trimming pared 6 bases from V and 4 bases from J, leaving 16 bases between. The CDR3 consists of 15 residues. In germline, CDR1 is SGHNT, CDR2 YENEEA. CDR3 region: CASSLTGVAYNEQFF. The CDR3 DNA follows: TGTGCCAGCAGTTTAACGGGAGTAGCTTACAATGAGCAGTTCTTC.

This clone was recorded only once. This chain connects TRBV6-7 to TRBJ2-1; TRBD2 matches at 7 bases. TRBV6-7 belongs to the ORF category, with a function that is uncertain. The CDR3 totals 15 residues. V trimming: 7 bases; J trimming: 0 bases; junction bases outside the gene matches: 6. Written as DNA, the CDR3 is TGTGCCAGCAACGATGGCGGGAGCTCCTACAATGAGCAGTTCTTC. Protein: CASNDGGSSYNEQFF.

The gene calls are TRBV18 and TRBJ2-3; D ambiguous. In germline, CDR1 is KGHSH, CDR2 LQKENI. The CDR3 has 13 amino acids. Trimming pared 4 bases from V and 5 bases from J, leaving 10 bases between. The CDR3 nucleotides read TGTGCCAGCTCACTTCGGACGGGAGATACGCAGTATTTT. Residues: CASSLRTGDTQYF.

The V gene is TRBV19, the J gene TRBJ2-1; D call uncertain. Germline assignment: CDR1 LNHDA and CDR2 SQIVND (reference sequence). This CDR3 has 14 amino acids. The V end lost 3 bases, the J end lost 3 bases, and 9 bases lay between the germline ends. The CDR3 loop reads CASSMSGVYNEQFF. DNA for the CDR3: TGTGCCAGTAGTATGAGTGGGGTCTACAATGAGCAGTTCTTC.

The chain couples TRBV6-8 to TRBJ2-4; 14 positions agree with TRBD2. Germline trimming cut 4 bases from V and 4 bases from J; bases unmatched to any gene: 6. The germline V gene encodes CDR1 MNHGY and CDR2 SAAAGT. There are 17 residues in the CDR3. The CDR3 reads CASSSGLAGAFKNIQYF. The CDR3 DNA reads as TGTGCCAGCAGTTCGGGACTAGCGGGAGCCTTTAAAAACATTCAGTACTTC.

The V call is TRBV25-1, the J call TRBJ1-2, with D possibly matching TRBD1 (5 bases). V lost 1 base and J lost 8, with 20 bases in between. The CDR3 extends over 16 amino acids. The V gene's germline CDR1 is MGHDK and CDR2 SYGVNS. The CDR3 nucleotides read TGTGCCAGCAGTGAATCAGGCTCAGGGACTATCAGGGGCTACACCTTC. Its translation is CASSESGSGTIRGYTF.

This clone was recorded only once. The chain combines TRBV29-1 with TRBJ1-1; the D is unclear. Germline assignment: CDR1 SQVTM and CDR2 ANQGSEA. There are 13 residues in the CDR3. V was shortened by 6 bases and J by 4 bases, with 15 bases between the two germline ends. In DNA, the CDR3 is TGCAGCGTGCGGCGGAACCTGGGCACTGAAGCTTTCTTT. Protein product: CSVRRNLGTEAFF.

The chain carries TRBV11-3 and TRBJ2-3; D not certain. Germline V gene sequence: CDR1 SGHNT, CDR2 YENEEA. V lost 3 bases and J lost 6, with 19 bases in between. CDR3 length: 16 residues. CDR3 amino acids: CASSLALPRSGDTQYF. The CDR3 coding sequence is TGTGCCAGCAGCTTGGCCCTACCCAGAAGTGGGGATACGCAGTATTTT.

This sequence joins TRBV6-8 and TRBJ1-1, with TRBD1 identical over 9 bases. Germline CDR1 and CDR2: MNHGY and SAAAGT. The V segment lost 10 bases and the J segment 5 bases; nucleotides outside the gene matches: 17. This CDR3 spans 16 amino acids. The CDR3 is CAIRADRGVVSTEAFF. The CDR3 nucleotides are TGTGCCATCAGGGCCGACAGGGGGGTGGTCAGTACTGAAGCTTTCTTT.

V gene TRBV28 combines with J gene TRBJ1-2, with a possible D match to TRBD1 (5 bases). This CDR3 region has 14 residues. V was trimmed by 3 bases and J by 5 bases, leaving 13 bases between them. Germline CDR1 reads MDHEN; CDR2 reads SYDVKM. CDR3 in amino acids: CASSLAPGGYGYTF. In DNA, the CDR3 is TGTGCCAGCAGTTTGGCCCCCGGGGGATATGGCTACACCTTC.

V gene TRBV27 combines with J gene TRBJ2-1; no firm D call. Germline V gene lookup returns CDR1 MNHEY and CDR2 SMNVEV (reference sequence). Trimming removed 5 bases at V and 2 bases at J, with 7 bases between. The CDR3 extends over 13 amino acids. The CDR3 DNA is TGTGCCAGCAGTCTCCTAACCTACAATGAGCAGTTCTTC. This sequence encodes CASSLLTYNEQFF.

The chain uses TRBV18 and TRBJ2-5; 9 bases match TRBD2. Germline V gene lookup returns CDR1 KGHSH and CDR2 LQKENI. The CDR3 length is 16 residues. V lost 0 bases and J lost 6; bases outside the gene matches: 8. The CDR3 DNA is TGTGCCAGCTCACCACCTGGGGCTAGCGGGATTCAGACCCAGTACTTC. Amino acid sequence: CASSPPGASGIQTQYF.

V gene TRBV6-8 combines with J gene TRBJ2-3, with 7 bases fitting TRBD1. CDR1 is MNHGY, CDR2 SAAAGT, per germline. The CDR3 extends over 13 amino acids. Trimming cost V 10 bases and J 5 bases; bases outside gene matches: 9. CDR3 region: CAIRKGARDTQYF. In nucleotides, the CDR3 is TGTGCCATCCGAAAGGGGGCGAGAGATACGCAGTATTTT.

The rearrangement links TRBV12-5 to TRBJ1-1; D is unclear. This CDR3 is 14 amino acids long. Germline assignment: CDR1 LGHNT and CDR2 FRNRAP. The CDR3 DNA reads TGTGCCAGCCGATTCTCTTACGGGGAGGGTGAAGCTTTCTTT. It is translated as CASRFSYGEGEAFF.

The V call is TRBV28, the J call TRBJ1-5; D perhaps matches TRBD1 (5 bases). Trimming pared 11 bases from V and 0 bases from J, leaving 20 bases between. The V gene's germline CDR1 is MDHEN and CDR2 SYDVKM. This CDR3 is built from 16 residues. In nucleotides, the CDR3 is TGTGCCTGCTACGCCCCCAGACAGTATAGCAATCAGCCCCAGCATTTT. This gives the protein CACYAPRQYSNQPQHF.